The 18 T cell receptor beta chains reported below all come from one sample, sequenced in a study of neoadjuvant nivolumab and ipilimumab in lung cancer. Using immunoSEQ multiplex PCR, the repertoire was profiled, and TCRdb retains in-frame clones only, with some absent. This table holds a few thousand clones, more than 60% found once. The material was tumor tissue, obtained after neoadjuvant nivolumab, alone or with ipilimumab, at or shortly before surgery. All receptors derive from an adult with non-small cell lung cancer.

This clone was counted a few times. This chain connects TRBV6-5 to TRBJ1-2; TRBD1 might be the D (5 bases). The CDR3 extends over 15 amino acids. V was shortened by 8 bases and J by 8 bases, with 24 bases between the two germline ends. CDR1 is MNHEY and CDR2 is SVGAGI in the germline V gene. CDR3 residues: CASWKFKTGDGGYTF. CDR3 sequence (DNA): TGTGCCAGCTGGAAGTTCAAAACAGGCGACGGGGGCTACACCTTC.

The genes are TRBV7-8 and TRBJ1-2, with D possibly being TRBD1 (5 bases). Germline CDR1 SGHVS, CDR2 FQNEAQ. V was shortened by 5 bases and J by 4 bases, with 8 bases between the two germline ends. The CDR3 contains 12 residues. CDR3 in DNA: TGTGCCAGCAGCCCGGACACCTATGGCTACACCTTC. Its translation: CASSPDTYGYTF.

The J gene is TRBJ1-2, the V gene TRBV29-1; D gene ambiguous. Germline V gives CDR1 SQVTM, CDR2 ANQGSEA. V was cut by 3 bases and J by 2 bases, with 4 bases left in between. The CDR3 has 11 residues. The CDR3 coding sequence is TGCAGCGTTGAGGAGAACTATGGCTACACCTTC. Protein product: CSVEENYGYTF.

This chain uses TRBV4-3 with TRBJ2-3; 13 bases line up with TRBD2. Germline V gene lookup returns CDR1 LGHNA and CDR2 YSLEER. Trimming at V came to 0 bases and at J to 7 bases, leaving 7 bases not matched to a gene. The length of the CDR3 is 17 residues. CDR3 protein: CASSQEALGLAGNTQYF. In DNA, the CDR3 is TGCGCCAGCAGCCAAGAGGCTTTGGGACTAGCGGGAAATACGCAGTATTTT.

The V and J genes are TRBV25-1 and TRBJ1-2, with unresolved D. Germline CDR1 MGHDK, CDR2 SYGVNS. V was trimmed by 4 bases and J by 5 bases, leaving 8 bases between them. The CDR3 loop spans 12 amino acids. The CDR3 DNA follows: TGTGCCAGCAGTGTCCCGGGATATGGCTACACCTTC. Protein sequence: CASSVPGYGYTF.

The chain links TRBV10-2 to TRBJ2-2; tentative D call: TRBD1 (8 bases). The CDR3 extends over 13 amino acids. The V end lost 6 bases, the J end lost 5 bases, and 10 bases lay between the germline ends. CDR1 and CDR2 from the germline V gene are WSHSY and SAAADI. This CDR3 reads CASRQGGTGELFF. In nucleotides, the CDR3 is TGCGCCAGCAGACAGGGGGGGACCGGGGAGCTGTTTTTT.

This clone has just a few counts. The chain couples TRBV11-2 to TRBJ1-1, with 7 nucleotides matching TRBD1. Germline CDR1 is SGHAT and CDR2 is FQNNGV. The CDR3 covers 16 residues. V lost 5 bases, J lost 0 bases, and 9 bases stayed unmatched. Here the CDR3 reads CASSRGPRGLNTEAFF. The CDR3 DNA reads TGTGCCAGCAGCAGGGGGCCCAGGGGCCTGAACACTGAAGCTTTCTTT.

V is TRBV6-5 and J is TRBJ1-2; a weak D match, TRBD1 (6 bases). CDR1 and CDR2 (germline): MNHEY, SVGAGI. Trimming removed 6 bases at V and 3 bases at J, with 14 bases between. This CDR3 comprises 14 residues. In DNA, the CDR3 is TGTGCCAGCAGCCGTCCCGGGGGCTACTATGGCTACACCTTC. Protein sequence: CASSRPGGYYGYTF.

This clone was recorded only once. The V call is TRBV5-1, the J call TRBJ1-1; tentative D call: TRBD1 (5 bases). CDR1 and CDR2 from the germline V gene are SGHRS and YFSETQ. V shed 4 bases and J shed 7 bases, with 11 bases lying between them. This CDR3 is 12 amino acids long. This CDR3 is CASSTRTSEAFF. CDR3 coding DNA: TGCGCCAGCAGCACCCGGACAAGTGAAGCTTTCTTT. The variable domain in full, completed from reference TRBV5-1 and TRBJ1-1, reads KAGVTQTPRYLIKTRGQQVTLSCSPISGHRSVSWYQQTPGQGLQFLFEYFSETQRNKGNFPGRFSGRQFSNSRSEMNVSTLELGDSALYLCASSTRTSEAFFGQGTRLTVV.

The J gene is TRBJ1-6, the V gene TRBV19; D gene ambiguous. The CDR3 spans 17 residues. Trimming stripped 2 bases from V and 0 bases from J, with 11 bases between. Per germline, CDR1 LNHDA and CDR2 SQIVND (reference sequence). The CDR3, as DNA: TGTGCCAGTAGTATAACAGCCGTCAGCTCCTATAATTCACCCCTCCACTTT. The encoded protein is CASSITAVSSYNSPLHF.

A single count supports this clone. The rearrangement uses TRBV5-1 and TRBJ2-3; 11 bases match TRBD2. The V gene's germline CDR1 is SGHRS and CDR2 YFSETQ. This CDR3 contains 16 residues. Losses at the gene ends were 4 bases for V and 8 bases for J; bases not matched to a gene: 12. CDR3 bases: TGCGCCAGCAGCCAGTCTAGCGGGGGGACCAGGGGTACGCAGTATTTT. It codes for CASSQSSGGTRGTQYF.

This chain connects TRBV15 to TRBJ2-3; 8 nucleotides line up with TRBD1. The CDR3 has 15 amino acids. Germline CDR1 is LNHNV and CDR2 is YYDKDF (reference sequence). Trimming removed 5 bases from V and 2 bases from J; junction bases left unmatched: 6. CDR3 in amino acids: CATSYRGTSTDTQYF. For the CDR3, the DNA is TGTGCCACCAGCTACAGGGGGACTTCCACAGATACGCAGTATTTT.

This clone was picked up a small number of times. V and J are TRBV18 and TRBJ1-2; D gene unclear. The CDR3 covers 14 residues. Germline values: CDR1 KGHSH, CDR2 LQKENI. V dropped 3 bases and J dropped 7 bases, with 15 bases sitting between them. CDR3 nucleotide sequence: TGTGCCAGCTCACCTGGAGAGGGTCGGCGTGGCTACACCTTC. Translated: CASSPGEGRRGYTF. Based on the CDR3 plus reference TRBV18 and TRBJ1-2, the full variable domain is NAGVMQNPRHLVRRRGQEARLRCSPMKGHSHVYWYRQLPEEGLKFMVYLQKENIIDESGMPKERFSAEFPKEGPSILRIQQVVRGDSAAYFCASSPGEGRRGYTFGSGTRLTVV.

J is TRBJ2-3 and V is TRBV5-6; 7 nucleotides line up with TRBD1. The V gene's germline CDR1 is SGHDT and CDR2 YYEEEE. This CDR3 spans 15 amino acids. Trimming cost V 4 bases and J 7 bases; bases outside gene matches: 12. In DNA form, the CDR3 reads TGTGCCAGCAGCCAAGGCCGACAGGGAGCGTATACGCAGTATTTT. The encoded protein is CASSQGRQGAYTQYF.

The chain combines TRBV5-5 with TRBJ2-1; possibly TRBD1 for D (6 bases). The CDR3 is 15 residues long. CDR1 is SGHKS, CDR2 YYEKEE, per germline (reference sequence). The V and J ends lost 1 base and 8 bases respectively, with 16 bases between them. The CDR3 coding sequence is TGTGCCAGCAGCTTGTACACCGCCCCAGGGGATGAGCAGTTCTTC. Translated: CASSLYTAPGDEQFF.

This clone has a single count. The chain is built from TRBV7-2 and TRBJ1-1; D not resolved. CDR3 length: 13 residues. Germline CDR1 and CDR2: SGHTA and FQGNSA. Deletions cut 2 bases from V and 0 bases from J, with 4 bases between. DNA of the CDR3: TGTGCCAGCAGCTTACATCTGAACACTGAAGCTTTCTTT. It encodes CASSLHLNTEAFF. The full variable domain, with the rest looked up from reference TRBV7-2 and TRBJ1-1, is GAGVSQSPSNKVTEKGKDVELRCDPISGHTALYWYRQSLGQGLEFLIYFQGNSAPDKSGLPSDRFSAERTGGSVSTLTIQRTQQEDSAVYLCASSLHLNTEAFFGQGTRLTVV.

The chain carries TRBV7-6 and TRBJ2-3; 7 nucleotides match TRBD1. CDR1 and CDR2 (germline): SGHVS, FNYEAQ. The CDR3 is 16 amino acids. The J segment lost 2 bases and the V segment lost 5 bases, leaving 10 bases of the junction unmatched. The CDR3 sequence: CASSPRVTGNTDTQYF. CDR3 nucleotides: TGTGCCAGCAGCCCACGAGTGACAGGGAACACAGATACGCAGTATTTT.

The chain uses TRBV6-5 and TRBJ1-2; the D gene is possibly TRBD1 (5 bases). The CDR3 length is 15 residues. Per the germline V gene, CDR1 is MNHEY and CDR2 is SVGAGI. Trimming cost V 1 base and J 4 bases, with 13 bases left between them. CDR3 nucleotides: TGTGCCAGCAGTTACTTAGAGGCAGGGAGCTATGGCTACACCTTC. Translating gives CASSYLEAGSYGYTF.